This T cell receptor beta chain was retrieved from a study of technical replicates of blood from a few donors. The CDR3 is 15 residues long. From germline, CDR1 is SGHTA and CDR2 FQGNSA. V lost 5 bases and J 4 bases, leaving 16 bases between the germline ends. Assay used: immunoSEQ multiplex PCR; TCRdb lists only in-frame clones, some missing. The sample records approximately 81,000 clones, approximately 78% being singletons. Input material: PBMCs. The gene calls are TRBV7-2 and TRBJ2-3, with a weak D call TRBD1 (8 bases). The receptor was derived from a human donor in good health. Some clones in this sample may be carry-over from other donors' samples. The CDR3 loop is CASSRSGTGPDTQYF. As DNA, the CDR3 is TGTGCCAGCAGCCGAAGCGGGACAGGACCAGATACGCAGTATTTT.